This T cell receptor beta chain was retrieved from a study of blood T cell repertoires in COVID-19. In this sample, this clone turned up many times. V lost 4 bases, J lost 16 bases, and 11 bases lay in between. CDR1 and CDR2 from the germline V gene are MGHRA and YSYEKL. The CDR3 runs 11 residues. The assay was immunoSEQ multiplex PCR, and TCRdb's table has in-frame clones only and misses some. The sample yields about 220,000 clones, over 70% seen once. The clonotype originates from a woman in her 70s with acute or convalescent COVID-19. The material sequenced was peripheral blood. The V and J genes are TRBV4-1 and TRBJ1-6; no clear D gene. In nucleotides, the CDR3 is TGCGCCAGCAGCCGAGACCGGGGTCTCCACTTT. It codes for CASSRDRGLHF.